The entry below gives a single T cell receptor (beta chain) sequence along with its context. Its antigen remains unknown. Clones were read by immunoSEQ multiplex PCR, and TCRdb kept only the in-frame ones, dropping some. The repertoire holds around 100,000 clones, around nine tenths seen once, with about 1.5% in the top ten. These data belong to a study of T cell responses to AZD1222 COVID-19 vaccine. Study-wide findings and caveats: Sampling that yielded the repertoires occurred only after the peak T cell response. Donors were largely white British and mainly female; clonal diversity was possibly underestimated.

J was trimmed by 5 bases and V by 8 bases; bases with no gene match: 8. Germline V gives CDR1 MNHEY, CDR2 SVGAGI. CDR3 size: 14 residues. The sample was peripheral blood, taken on day 0 of AZD1222 vaccination. The receptor comes from an adult in good health. The rearrangement links TRBV6-5 to TRBJ1-4, with 7 bases that match TRBD1. CDR3 sequence reads: CASVRQGLNEKLFF. The CDR3 DNA follows: TGTGCCAGCGTTAGACAGGGATTAAATGAAAAACTGTTTTTT.